The rows below give T cell receptor beta chains drawn from one sample of a study of beta chain features in type 1 diabetes. Profiling relied on immunoSEQ multiplex PCR, and the TCRdb table lists in-frame clones only, not all of them. The sample records about 300,000 clones, about 13% being singletons. Sequenced material: naive CD4+ T cells from blood. The receptors here all came from a woman in her late teens or twenties with type 1 diabetes. The CDR3 runs from the conserved cysteine through the conserved F or W.

length: 14; V: TRBV28; J: TRBJ2-7; CDR3: CASSLRQGSYEQYF
length: 15; V: TRBV30; J: TRBJ2-1; CDR3: CAWSVNGRAGSEQFF
length: 13; V: TRBV7-8; J: TRBJ2-4; CDR3: CASSLGQKNIQYF
length: 18; V: TRBV27; J: TRBJ2-1; CDR3: CASSLSRGIAGSSDEQFF
length: 18; V: TRBV7-8; J: TRBJ2-6; CDR3: CASSLEGTGPRAANVLTF
length: 15; V: TRBV30; J: TRBJ2-3; CDR3: CAWSIQATSTDTQYF
length: 22; V: TRBV19; J: TRBJ2-1; CDR3: CASSPTRKLAGGSLKGAIEQFF
length: 14; V: TRBV2; J: TRBJ2-7; CDR3: CASSEPGLAGPRDF
length: 16; V: TRBV9; J: TRBJ2-2; CDR3: CASSSSATGSTGELFF
length: 15; V: TRBV4-3; J: TRBJ2-5; CDR3: CASSQEGGRGETQYF
length: 14; V: TRBV7-7; J: TRBJ2-5; CDR3: CASSLDPGAETQYF
length: 13; V: TRBV7-2; J: TRBJ1-1; CDR3: CASSTRQNTEAFF
length: 16; V: TRBV28; J: TRBJ1-5; CDR3: CASSLSPGYSNQPQHF
length: 15; V: TRBV9; J: TRBJ2-3; CDR3: CASSVAVSVTDTQYF
length: 13; V: TRBV5-5; J: TRBJ1-1; CDR3: CASSLLGLTEAFF
length: 19; V: TRBV7-3; J: TRBJ2-1; CDR3: CASSLPASGRGPSYNEQFF
length: 11; V: TRBV30; J: TRBJ2-3; CDR3: CAAGVADTQYF
length: 15; V: TRBV7-2; J: TRBJ1-5; CDR3: CASSLSGGGNQPQHF
length: 14; V: TRBV11-2; J: TRBJ2-2; CDR3: CASSFSRVTGELFF
length: 11; V: TRBV11-3; J: TRBJ1-1; CDR3: CASTRGTEAFF
length: 13; V: TRBV14; J: TRBJ2-5; CDR3: CASSQGRAETQYF
length: 14; V: TRBV25-1; J: TRBJ2-1; CDR3: CASTPAGSYNEQFF
length: 14; V: TRBV29-1; J: TRBJ2-7; CDR3: CSVESSGQPYEQYF
length: 13; V: TRBV7-9; J: TRBJ2-7; CDR3: CASSLAGGGHPYF
length: 13; V: TRBV18; J: TRBJ1-1; CDR3: CASSLTGITEAFF
length: 15; V: TRBV25-1; J: TRBJ2-1; CDR3: CASSDSATGANEQFF
length: 14; V: TRBV7-9; J: TRBJ1-1; CDR3: CASSLARGNTEAFF
length: 15; V: TRBV7-2; J: TRBJ2-3; CDR3: CASSPYYRPTDTQYF
length: 14; V: TRBV29-1; J: TRBJ2-3; CDR3: CSGDRASGADTQYF
length: 13; V: TRBV6-5; J: TRBJ1-1; CDR3: CASSYRRNTEAFF
length: 15; V: TRBV2; J: TRBJ2-3; CDR3: CASSEGGQGTDTQYF
length: 13; V: TRBV28; J: TRBJ2-1; CDR3: CASSLTNYNEQFF
length: 13; V: TRBV29-1; J: TRBJ2-7; CDR3: CSVEANGVYEQYF
length: 17; V: TRBV19; J: TRBJ1-5; CDR3: CASSSPADRARSQPQHF
length: 13; V: TRBV7-2; J: TRBJ2-7; CDR3: CASSLGTVYEQYF
length: 15; V: TRBV19; J: TRBJ2-1; CDR3: CASSLLAGIVNEQFF
length: 15; V: TRBV5-1; J: TRBJ2-1; CDR3: CASSHLAGAYNEQFF
length: 15; V: TRBV7-2; J: TRBJ2-5; CDR3: CASRLAGGLGETQYF